The 16 T cell receptor beta chains below were found in one sample sequenced in a study of Graves' ophthalmopathy and Graves' hyperthyroidism. CDR3 regions of TCR beta were amplified from RNA transcripts. After a first-round RT-PCR with HTBI primers, a second-round multiplex PCR was run. TCRdb ran MiXCR on the multiplex PCR reads and lists one entry per CDR3 protein. The repertoire holds hundreds of thousands of distinct CDR3 sequences, with 15% to 17% as singletons. The sample taken for sequencing was peripheral blood. These TCRs come from a woman younger than 30 with stable Graves' hyperthyroidism.

This clonotype was found many times. The genes are TRBV12-3 or TRBV12-4 and TRBJ1-2, with no clear D. The CDR3 is 13 amino acids. The V and J ends lost 2 bases and 0 bases respectively, with 4 bases between them. The CDR3 DNA reads as TGTGCCAGCAGTTTAAATGCTAACTATGGCTACACCTTC. It specifies CASSLNANYGYTF.

The table lists this clonotype with many counts. The chain has TRBV12-3 or TRBV12-4 and TRBJ1-2; D not certain. The length of the CDR3 is 13 residues. V was shortened by 1 base and J by 2 bases, with 5 bases between the two germline ends. This chain's CDR3 is CASSLGQNYGYTF. For the CDR3, the DNA is TGTGCCAGCAGTTTAGGGCAAAACTATGGCTACACCTTC.

Many counts were recorded for this clonotype. The chain uses TRBV6-5 and TRBJ2-7; D remains ambiguous. The CDR3 loop spans 16 amino acids. Trimming pared 0 bases from V and 4 bases from J, leaving 16 bases between. Germline assignment: CDR1 MNHEY and CDR2 SVGAGI. DNA for the CDR3: TGTGCCAGCAGTTACTCGCCAGCCCCATCGACGTACGAGCAGTACTTC. This codes for CASSYSPAPSTYEQYF.

At least ten counts were recorded for this clonotype. The chain links TRBV2 to TRBJ2-7; D assignment may be TRBD1 or TRBD2 (5 bases each). This CDR3 contains 13 residues. Deletions cut 6 bases from V and 3 bases from J, with 12 bases between. Looked up from germline, CDR1 is SNHLY and CDR2 is FYNNEI. The CDR3 sequence: CASRSGPSYEQYF. The CDR3 bases are TGTGCCAGCAGATCGGGACCAAGCTACGAGCAGTACTTC.

There are many counts of this clonotype. CDR3 DNA sequence: TGTGCCAGCAGCTCCAGTGAGTTTCAAGAGACCCAGTACTTC. Translating it yields CASSSSEFQETQYF. V is TRBV13 and J is TRBJ2-5; D unclear. This CDR3 comprises 14 residues. Per germline, CDR1 PRHDT and CDR2 FYEKMQ (reference sequence). V gave up 4 bases and J gave up 2 bases, with 11 bases separating them.

The CDR3, as DNA: TGTGCCAGCAGTTTATCTGCTAGCGGGGGGGCAGATACGCAGTATTTT. This gives the protein CASSLSASGGADTQYF. The J gene is TRBJ2-3, the V gene TRBV12-3 or TRBV12-4, with TRBD2 identical over 12 bases. This CDR3 is built from 16 residues. V lost 2 bases, J lost 4 bases, and 4 bases stayed unmatched.

This clonotype was seen repeatedly, ten times or more. The chain links TRBV24-1 to TRBJ1-2; D remains unclear. The CDR3 covers 13 residues. V lost 7 bases, J lost 1 base, and 9 bases lay in between. CDR1 is KGHDR and CDR2 is SFDVKD in the germline V gene. The CDR3 here is CATRPTDNYGYTF. CDR3 nucleotide sequence: TGTGCCACCAGGCCAACAGATAACTATGGCTACACCTTC.

This clonotype was recorded at least ten times. The chain joins TRBV11-2 to TRBJ2-5, with 9 nucleotides matching TRBD2. The CDR3 has 18 amino acids. In germline, CDR1 is SGHAT, CDR2 FQNNGV. The trim removed 0 bases at V and 2 bases at J, leaving 10 bases unmatched. The chain's CDR3 is CASSLDRVAGEKQETQYF. The CDR3 DNA is TGTGCCAGCAGCTTAGATCGGGTAGCGGGGGAAAAACAAGAGACCCAGTACTTC.

This clonotype has only a few counts. The chain is built from TRBV12-3 or TRBV12-4 and TRBJ2-5, with 16 bases lining up with TRBD2. After removal of 4 bases from V and 5 bases from J, the junction contained 10 bases not matched to a gene. The CDR3 runs to 18 residues. This CDR3 reads CASSSGAGLAGGRETQYF. The DNA of the CDR3 is TGTGCCAGCAGTTCCGGTGCGGGACTAGCGGGGGGGCGGGAGACCCAGTACTTC.

This clonotype was seen only a few times. This chain joins TRBV6-5 and TRBJ2-2, with 7 nucleotides matching TRBD1. J gave up 1 base and V 2 bases, and 7 bases lay outside the gene matches. The germline V gene has CDR1 MNHEY and CDR2 SVGAGI. CDR3 length equals 17 residues. CDR3 coding DNA: TGTGCCAGCAGTTACCCAGGGGGTTTTGGGAACACCGGGGAGCTGTTTTTT. Protein product: CASSYPGGFGNTGELFF.

The CDR3 here is CASSPLQGTWNTEAFF. CDR3 in DNA: TGTGCCAGCAGCCCCTTACAGGGGACGTGGAACACTGAAGCTTTCTTT. This chain connects TRBV5-6 to TRBJ1-1; TRBD1 matches 7 bases. The trim removed 4 bases at V and 1 base at J, leaving 10 bases unmatched. Germline V gives CDR1 SGHDT, CDR2 YYEEEE. The CDR3 extends over 16 amino acids.

This clonotype came up a few times. This chain joins TRBV20-1 and TRBJ2-4, with D uncertain. Trimming cost V 3 bases and J 0 bases, with 12 bases left between them. The CDR3 has 15 residues. Germline V gene sequence: CDR1 DFQATT, CDR2 SNEGSKA (reference sequence). This chain's CDR3 is CSAREQRLAKNIQYF. In DNA, the CDR3 is TGCAGTGCTAGGGAACAGAGACTAGCCAAAAACATTCAGTACTTC.

This clonotype has a count of ten or more. This chain connects TRBV19 to TRBJ1-1; D ambiguous. The V end was cut by 6 bases, the J end by 0 bases, with 17 bases between. Germline V gives CDR1 LNHDA, CDR2 SQIVND (reference sequence). This CDR3 spans 16 amino acids. In DNA form, the CDR3 reads TGTGCCAGTAGCCCGGCGGACGGGCTAGTGAACACTGAAGCTTTCTTT. This encodes CASSPADGLVNTEAFF.

This clonotype has only one observation. One base away lies a much larger clone, so this may be a sequencing read error. The V and J genes are TRBV12-3 or TRBV12-4 and TRBJ1-2; D is perhaps TRBD1 (5 bases). Trimming pared 0 bases from V and 3 bases from J, leaving 20 bases between. CDR3 size: 18 residues. The chain's CDR3 is CASSLARRGLRYYYGYTF. Written as DNA, the CDR3 is TGTGCCAGCAGTTTAGCAAGGAGGGGCCTACGATACTACTATGGCTACACCTTC.

This clonotype was recorded many times. The V gene is TRBV6-1, the J gene TRBJ2-6, with D perhaps matching TRBD2 (5 bases). The CDR3 consists of 15 residues. Germline V CDR1 and CDR2: MNHNS, SASEGT. Trimming took 7 bases from V and 0 from J, leaving 10 bases between them. Written as DNA, the CDR3 is TGTGCCAGCAACCGGGGAGACTCTGGGGCCAACGTCCTGACTTTC. Translating gives CASNRGDSGANVLTF.

This clonotype was found many times. The chain recombines TRBV27 with TRBJ2-6; 7 bases fit TRBD2. CDR3 length: 15 residues. Germline V CDR1 and CDR2: MNHEY, SMNVEV (reference sequence). V shed 6 bases, J shed 0 bases, and the junction held 2 bases outside the gene matches. CDR3 sequence: CASRGGGSGANVLTF. DNA for the CDR3: TGTGCCAGCAGGGGGGGGGGCTCTGGGGCCAACGTCCTGACTTTC.